This T cell receptor beta chain was profiled in a study of regulatory T cells in long-lasting Graves disease. Study-level points and caveats: Patients with persistent disease showed a bias toward TRBV28, TRBJ1-2 and TRBJ2-5. Analysis covered peripheral blood alone, not thyroid tissue.

Germline values: CDR1 SGHTA, CDR2 FQGNSA. V was pared by 2 bases and J by 4 bases, with 3 bases between. CDR3 length: 12 residues. Ten or more counts support this clonotype. The antigen is unknown. Relying on iRepertoire HTBI primers and Arm-PCR of CDR3 regions, the team built TCR beta libraries. TCRdb called the multiplex PCR reads again in MiXCR, with one record for every CDR3 protein. The data contain under 700,000 distinct CDR3 sequences, 16% of them singletons. As for time point: newly diagnosed GD, antithyroid drugs for less than 3 months. Isolated PBMC RNA provided the starting material for the TCR library. This sample also belongs to another study, concerning T cells in Graves' hyperthyroidism and ophthalmopathy. That investigation notes: Diagnosis relied on clinical symptoms, serum thyroxine and TRAb, thyroid ultrasound and orbital computed tomography. Initially, a first-round RT-PCR of the TCR CDR3 employed the HTBI primer set.

The V call is TRBV7-2, the J call TRBJ1-5; D call uncertain. Sequenced here: peripheral blood mononuclear cells (PBMCs), sampled at new diagnosis, from a patient treated with antithyroid drugs. This sequence originates from a woman aged 35-65 years with Graves disease. The CDR3 protein is CASSLMNQPQHF. In DNA, the CDR3 is TGTGCCAGCAGCTTAATGAATCAGCCCCAGCATTTT.